This T cell receptor beta chain was obtained from a study of beta chain features in type 1 diabetes. General study findings and limits: Within each of all four CD4+ subsets, Type 1 diabetes patients had TCRB CDR3s that were moderately but significantly shorter. Among patients, naive, central memory and Treg TCRB repertoires appeared more similar than among healthy donors.

The CDR3 totals 14 residues. CDR1 and CDR2 from the germline V gene are MDHEN and SYDVKM. V shed 5 bases and J 3 bases; nucleotides not matched to a gene: 6. The whole isolated RNA underwent reverse transcription, so sequencing captured expressed TCRB transcripts. Sequencing was performed with immunoSEQ multiplex PCR; in TCRdb, only in-frame clones are kept and a portion is missing. The table has 300,000 to 400,000 clones, 8.5% to 10% seen once. Notes on this clone: Antigen specificity is unknown.

The sequence derives from a man under 40 with type 1 diabetes. The rearrangement links TRBV28 to TRBJ1-1; 7 bases match TRBD1. Material: central memory CD4+ T cells from blood. Written as DNA, the CDR3 is TGTGCCAGCAGTACGACAGGGTCCGACACTGAAGCTTTCTTT. Translation: CASSTTGSDTEAFF.